The 12 T cell receptor beta chains reported below all come from one sample, sequenced in a study of shared clonotypes between healthy human individuals. Sequencing used immunoSEQ multiplex PCR; TCRdb keeps in-frame clones, though not all of them. The table includes hundreds of thousands of clones, 72% detected once. The sequenced material came from memory CD4+ T cells sorted from blood. Regarding subset: CD45RA-negative fraction. These receptors were collected from a woman between 25 and 40 years old in good health.

The rearrangement uses TRBV28 and TRBJ2-1; 10 nucleotides agree with TRBD1. This CDR3 contains 17 residues. The V gene end was trimmed by 7 bases and the J gene end by 1 base; junction bases not matched to a gene: 10. Per the germline V gene, CDR1 is MDHEN and CDR2 is SYDVKM. The CDR3 DNA sequence: TGTGCCAGCAACCGCATAGGGACAGGGGCGTCCTACAATGAGCAGTTCTTC. It translates to CASNRIGTGASYNEQFF. Using reference TRBV28 and TRBJ2-1 for the parts outside the CDR3, the full variable domain is DVKVTQSSRYLVKRTGEKVFLECVQDMDHENMFWYRQDPGLGLRLIYFSYDVKMKEKGDIPEGYSVSREKKERFSLILESASTNQTSMYLCASNRIGTGASYNEQFFGPGTRLTVL.

V and J are TRBV15 and TRBJ2-3; 13 bases line up with TRBD2. V was pared by 5 bases and J by 3 bases, with 8 bases of the junction left unmatched. Germline CDR1 is LNHNV and CDR2 is YYDKDF (reference sequence). The CDR3 consists of 17 residues. CDR3 nucleotides: TGTGCCACCAGCGGACGGACTAGCGGGAGTCGAACAGATACGCAGTATTTT. Translated: CATSGRTSGSRTDTQYF.

The chain employs TRBV11-2 and TRBJ2-3, with 10 bases aligning to TRBD2. Per germline, CDR1 SGHAT and CDR2 FQNNGV. With 5 bases clipped from V and 6 bases from J, the junction kept 8 bases outside the gene matches. The CDR3 loop spans 15 amino acids. The CDR3 DNA reads as TGTGCCAGCAGCCCCGGTCTAGCGGGAGTGGATACGCAGTATTTT. It translates to CASSPGLAGVDTQYF.

This rearrangement joins TRBV6-5 to TRBJ2-7; 10 positions agree with TRBD1. V lost 5 bases, J lost 2 bases, and 6 bases stayed unmatched. CDR3 length equals 15 residues. Germline V lookup: CDR1 MNHEY, CDR2 SVGAGI. The DNA of the CDR3 is TGTGCCAGCAGTCCCCTCGGGACAGGGGCCTACGAGCAGTACTTC. It codes for CASSPLGTGAYEQYF.

This clone showed up just a few times. J is TRBJ2-3 and V is TRBV19; possibly TRBD2 for D (5 bases). The CDR3 is made up of 13 amino acids. Trimming pared 3 bases from V and 5 bases from J, leaving 9 bases between. Germline V gene lookup returns CDR1 LNHDA and CDR2 SQIVND (reference sequence). Here the CDR3 reads CASSISSGDTQYF. The CDR3 DNA is TGTGCCAGTAGTATTTCCAGCGGAGATACGCAGTATTTT.

The genes are TRBV30 and TRBJ1-1; maybe TRBD1 (5 bases). This CDR3 region has 15 residues. The V gene lost 2 bases and the J gene lost 5 bases, with 18 bases spanning the gap. CDR1 is GTSNPN, CDR2 SVGIG, per germline (reference sequence). CDR3 sequence (DNA): TGTGCCTGGAGTAAAGGCGCAGGGCAAAGGACTGAAGCTTTCTTT. It specifies CAWSKGAGQRTEAFF.

V gene TRBV6-5 combines with J gene TRBJ2-3; 11 bases agree with TRBD2. V dropped 2 bases and J dropped 1; count of bases not matched to a gene: 2. CDR3 size: 16 residues. The germline gives CDR1 MNHEY, CDR2 SVGAGI. This chain's CDR3 is CASSYLAGGGTDTQYF. CDR3 bases: TGTGCCAGCAGTTACCTAGCGGGAGGAGGCACAGATACGCAGTATTTT.

The chain's CDR3 is CASSLTSGNYEQYF. CDR3 nucleotides: TGTGCCAGCAGTTTAACTAGCGGGAACTACGAGCAGTACTTC. The chain links TRBV6-6 to TRBJ2-7; TRBD2 agrees at 10 bases. After removal of 4 bases from V and 3 bases from J, the junction contained 3 bases not matched to a gene. The V gene's germline CDR1 is MNHNY and CDR2 SVGAGI (reference sequence). The CDR3 contains 14 residues.

J is TRBJ2-1 and V is TRBV29-1; TRBD2 might be the D (6 bases). This CDR3 spans 14 amino acids. Looked up from germline, CDR1 is SQVTM and CDR2 is ANQGSEA. V was pared by 4 bases and J by 7 bases, with 17 bases between. The CDR3 protein is CSVVRLWGENEQFF. CDR3 coding DNA: TGCAGCGTTGTTCGTCTCTGGGGGGAGAATGAGCAGTTCTTC.

In this sample, this clone turned up once. The chain couples TRBV19 to TRBJ2-1; 13 bases are shared with TRBD2. The CDR3 contains 14 residues. CDR1 and CDR2 (germline): LNHDA, SQIVND (reference sequence). The ends lost 9 bases at V and 10 bases at J; junction bases unmatched: 9. The CDR3 nucleotides are TGTGCCAGGACCGGGACTAGCGGGGATAGGGAGCAGTTCTTC. Translation: CARTGTSGDREQFF.

This clone occurred once. The chain combines TRBV5-1 with TRBJ2-5; 8 bases are a match to TRBD1. V lost 6 bases, J lost 4 bases, and 8 bases stayed unmatched. The germline CDR1 and CDR2 sequences are SGHRS and YFSETQ. This CDR3 contains 14 residues. CDR3 sequence reads: CASNYQGAGETQYF. The CDR3 DNA reads as TGCGCCAGCAACTACCAGGGGGCCGGAGAGACCCAGTACTTC.

The chain employs TRBV10-3 and TRBJ1-1; a possible D gene is TRBD1 (6 bases). The CDR3 has 15 amino acids. The germline V and J ends were trimmed by 4 bases and 1 base, with 13 bases remaining between them. CDR1 and CDR2 (germline): ENHRY, SYGVKD. The CDR3 loop is CAISGPGTSNTEAFF. CDR3 sequence (DNA): TGTGCCATCAGTGGTCCCGGGACATCGAACACTGAAGCTTTCTTT.